This paragraph covers one TCR beta chain sequence. What it binds is unknown. TCRdb keeps only in-frame clones here, not all; method: immunoSEQ multiplex PCR. The table includes over 2 million clones, 85% to 95% detected once. This entry is derived from a study of shared clonotypes between healthy human individuals. About the study: Researchers assigned three CD4 naive, three CD4 memory, two CD8 naive and one CD8 memory plate to each donor.

J gave up 0 bases and V 4 bases, and 8 bases lay outside the gene matches. CDR1 is MNHEY and CDR2 is SMNVEV in the germline V gene (reference sequence). This CDR3 spans 17 amino acids. Study-level points and caveats: Some naive CD4 clonotypes, 4% to 6%, turned up in common across a few donors.

This receptor was obtained from a man in his late teens or twenties in good health. Some clones in this sample may be carry-over from other donors' samples. Sequencing used naive CD4+ T cells from PBMCs. Subset reported: CD45RA+ positively selected. The rearrangement joins TRBV27 to TRBJ1-3; 8 bases map to TRBD1. CDR3 DNA: TGTGCCAGCAGTTCAAGACAGGGGCGCTTCTCTGGAAACACCATATATTTT. Translated, it gives CASSSRQGRFSGNTIYF.